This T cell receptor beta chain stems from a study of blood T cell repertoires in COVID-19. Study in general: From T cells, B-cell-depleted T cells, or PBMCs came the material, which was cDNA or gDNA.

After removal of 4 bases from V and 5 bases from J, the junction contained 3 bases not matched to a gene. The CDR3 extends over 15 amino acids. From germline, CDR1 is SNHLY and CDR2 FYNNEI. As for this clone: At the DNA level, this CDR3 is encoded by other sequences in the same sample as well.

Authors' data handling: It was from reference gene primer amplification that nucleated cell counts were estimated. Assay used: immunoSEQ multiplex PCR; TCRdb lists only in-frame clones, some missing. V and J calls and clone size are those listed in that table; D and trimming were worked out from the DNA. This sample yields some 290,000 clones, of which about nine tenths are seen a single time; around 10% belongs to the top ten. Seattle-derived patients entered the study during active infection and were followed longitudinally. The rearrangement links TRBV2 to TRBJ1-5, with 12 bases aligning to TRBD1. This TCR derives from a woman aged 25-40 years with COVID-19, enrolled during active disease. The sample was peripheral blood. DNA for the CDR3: TGTGCCAGCAGTGCTGGGACAGGGGGCTATCAGCCCCAGCATTTT. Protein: CASSAGTGGYQPQHF.